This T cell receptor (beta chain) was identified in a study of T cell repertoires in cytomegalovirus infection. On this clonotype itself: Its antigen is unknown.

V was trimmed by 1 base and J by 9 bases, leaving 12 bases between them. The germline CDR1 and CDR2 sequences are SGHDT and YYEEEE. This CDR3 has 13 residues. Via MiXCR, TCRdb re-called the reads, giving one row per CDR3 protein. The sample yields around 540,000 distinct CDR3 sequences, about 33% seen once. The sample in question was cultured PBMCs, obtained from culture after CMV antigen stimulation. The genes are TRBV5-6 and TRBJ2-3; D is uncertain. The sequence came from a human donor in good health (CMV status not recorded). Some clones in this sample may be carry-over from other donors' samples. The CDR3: CASSLRPVTTQYF. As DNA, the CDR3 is TGTGCCAGCAGCTTGAGACCCGTTACGACGCAGTATTTT.